What follows are 25 T cell receptor beta chains derived from one specimen sequenced in a study of identical twins. TCRdb processed the 5' RACE reads anew with MiXCR; each CDR3 protein has one entry. The data hold about 520,000 distinct CDR3 sequences, with 20% to 25% observed a single time. The sample was also linked to a second study, of T cells expressing NK-cell markers.

The sequenced sample was CD4+ T cells sorted from blood. The receptors here all came from a woman under 30 in good health.

This chain connects TRBV5-6 to TRBJ2-3; 10 positions match TRBD2. The V gene's germline CDR1 is SGHDT and CDR2 YYEEEE. V lost 1 base and J lost 4; bases outside the gene matches: 6. The CDR3 spans 16 residues. The CDR3 loop reads CASSLYTAGGPDTQYF. CDR3 DNA: TGTGCCAGCAGCTTGTACACAGCGGGAGGGCCAGATACGCAGTATTTT.

This rearrangement joins TRBV12-3 or TRBV12-4 to TRBJ2-7; possible D gene TRBD1, 5 bases. The CDR3 spans 12 residues. Trimming pared 7 bases from V and 6 bases from J, leaving 13 bases between. CDR3 residues: CASTATGSEQYF. The CDR3 nucleotides read TGTGCCAGCACCGCAACAGGCTCCGAGCAGTACTTC.

This clonotype showed up many times. The chain has TRBV7-3 and TRBJ2-1; D gene ambiguous. Per germline, CDR1 SGHTA and CDR2 FQGTGA. This CDR3 spans 15 amino acids. Trimming took 0 bases from V and 4 from J, leaving 10 bases between them. The CDR3 DNA reads as TGTGCCAGCAGCTTAACGTCCGACGGTTACAATGAGCAGTTCTTC. Its translation is CASSLTSDGYNEQFF.

The chain couples TRBV11-2 to TRBJ2-1; maybe TRBD2 (7 bases). This CDR3 has 20 residues. Trimming shortened V by 2 bases and J by 3 bases, and 26 bases separated the two germline ends. Germline V gene data show CDR1 as SGHAT and CDR2 as FQNNGV. CDR3 amino acids: CASSLYNPGAGARVYNEQFF. CDR3 coding DNA: TGTGCCAGCAGCTTATACAACCCGGGGGCGGGAGCTAGGGTCTACAATGAGCAGTTCTTC.

This clonotype was found a few times. The CDR3 nucleotides are TGTGCCAGCAGCCGCCGGGGGGCCCAGCATTTT. Protein sequence: CASSRRGAQHF. This chain connects TRBV5-6 to TRBJ1-5; possible D gene TRBD1, 5 bases. Germline CDR1 reads SGHDT; CDR2 reads YYEEEE. The V and J ends lost 4 bases and 11 bases respectively, with 10 bases between them. The CDR3 consists of 11 residues.

This clonotype was picked up a small number of times. The chain links TRBV12-3 or TRBV12-4 to TRBJ2-3; possibly TRBD2 for D (6 bases). The CDR3 is made up of 14 amino acids. Trimming took 4 bases from V and 6 from J, leaving 14 bases between them. The CDR3 region is CASSSLERADTQYF. In DNA, the CDR3 is TGTGCCAGCAGTTCCCTTGAGCGGGCGGATACGCAGTATTTT.

This clonotype was seen a handful of times. The V gene is TRBV9, the J gene TRBJ1-1; D is possibly TRBD1 (5 bases). The germline V gene has CDR1 SGDLS and CDR2 YYNGEE. The CDR3 has 14 amino acids. Trimming took 4 bases from V and 1 from J, leaving 11 bases between them. The CDR3 sequence is CASSFQGSNTEAFF. The CDR3 DNA reads as TGTGCCAGCAGCTTCCAGGGATCGAACACTGAAGCTTTCTTT.

The CDR3 spells CASSRDSGYYEQYF. DNA of the CDR3: TGTGCCAGCAGCCGCGACAGCGGATACTACGAGCAGTACTTC. This sequence joins TRBV7-9 and TRBJ2-7; D could derive from TRBD1 or TRBD2 (5 bases each). Trimming took off 5 bases at V and 3 bases at J, with 14 bases between the two ends. CDR1 and CDR2 from the germline V gene are SEHNR and FQNEAQ (reference sequence). The CDR3 is 14 residues long.

The gene calls are TRBV18 and TRBJ1-2; 8 bases line up with TRBD1. J gave up 8 bases and V 3 bases, and 5 bases lay outside the gene matches. The germline CDR1 and CDR2 sequences are KGHSH and LQKENI. CDR3 length: 13 residues. The CDR3 region is CASSPDGQGGYTF. The CDR3 DNA sequence: TGTGCCAGCTCACCTGACGGACAGGGAGGCTACACCTTC.

In this sample, this clonotype turned up a few times. The J gene is TRBJ2-5, the V gene TRBV12-3 or TRBV12-4; TRBD1 agrees at 10 bases. V trimming: 5 bases; J trimming: 1 base; junction bases outside the gene matches: 1. This CDR3 is built from 14 residues. The CDR3 nucleotides read TGTGCCAGCAGTAGGACAGGGGGCCAAGAGACCCAGTACTTC. Translated, it gives CASSRTGGQETQYF.

This chain links TRBV5-6 with TRBJ2-7; 8 bases line up with TRBD1. Germline lookup yields CDR1 SGHDT and CDR2 YYEEEE. V trimming: 3 bases; J trimming: 6 bases; junction bases outside the gene matches: 8. This CDR3 is 14 amino acids long. The CDR3, as DNA: TGTGCCAGCAGCTCCGACAGGGGTATGGGCGAGCAGTACTTC. Translating it yields CASSSDRGMGEQYF.

This clonotype was seen ten or more times. The genes are TRBV20-1 and TRBJ2-7, with TRBD2 matching over 11 bases. V trimming: 1 base; J trimming: 4 bases; junction bases outside the gene matches: 3. The CDR3 runs 14 residues. Per the germline V gene, CDR1 is DFQATT and CDR2 is SNEGSKA (reference sequence). CDR3 coding DNA: TGCAGTGCTAGAGTAGCGGGGGGGTATTACGAGCAGTACTTC. Residues: CSARVAGGYYEQYF.

This clonotype was counted only a few times. The rearrangement uses TRBV15 and TRBJ2-2; D possibly matches TRBD1 or TRBD2 (5 bases each). The CDR3 loop spans 15 amino acids. Looked up from germline, CDR1 is LNHNV and CDR2 is YYDKDF (reference sequence). V lost 3 bases to trimming and J lost 4 bases, with 12 bases between them. CDR3 bases: TGTGCCACCAGCAGGGGGACGGCGGTCACCGGGGAGCTGTTTTTT. This encodes CATSRGTAVTGELFF.

This clonotype was recorded a few times. This rearrangement joins TRBV6-4 to TRBJ2-1, with TRBD2 identical over 7 bases. V lost 7 bases, J lost 8 bases, and 11 bases stayed unmatched. This CDR3 has 14 residues. Germline V lookup: CDR1 MRHNA, CDR2 SNTAGT. CDR3 in amino acids: CASTREGDSDEQFF. Here the CDR3 DNA reads TGTGCCAGCACGAGGGAGGGTGATAGCGATGAGCAGTTCTTC.

CDR3 loop: CASSLLEGPPYEQYF. CDR3 DNA sequence: TGTGCCAGCAGTTTATTGGAGGGACCCCCTTACGAGCAGTACTTC. V gene TRBV27 combines with J gene TRBJ2-7, with D tentatively TRBD2 (6 bases). The V and J ends lost 1 base and 4 bases respectively, with 14 bases between them. This CDR3 has 15 residues. Per the germline V gene, CDR1 is MNHEY and CDR2 is SMNVEV (reference sequence).

V gene TRBV5-1 combines with J gene TRBJ1-3; 7 bases fit TRBD1. The CDR3 totals 16 residues. Germline V gene data show CDR1 as SGHRS and CDR2 as YFSETQ. The junction had 5 bases not matched to a gene; V was cut back by 2 bases and J by 0 bases. The DNA of the CDR3 is TGCGCCAGCAGCTTATGGGACAGATACTCTGGAAACACCATATATTTT. It specifies CASSLWDRYSGNTIYF.

This clonotype has only a few counts. The chain carries TRBV12-3 or TRBV12-4 and TRBJ1-2, with TRBD1 matching over 7 bases. V lost 3 bases to trimming and J lost 12 bases; unmatched junction nucleotides: 7. The CDR3 spans 12 residues. The CDR3 protein is CASSFSDRVHTF. The CDR3, as DNA: TGTGCCAGCAGTTTTAGCGACAGGGTACACACCTTC.

The chain uses TRBV20-1 and TRBJ2-1; TRBD2 might be the D (6 bases). Between the trimmed V and J ends, which lost 0 bases and 9 bases, there was a span of 18 bases. Germline CDR1 DFQATT, CDR2 SNEGSKA (reference sequence). This CDR3 spans 15 amino acids. CDR3 amino acids: CSARDRGLGVGEQFF. CDR3 DNA sequence: TGCAGTGCTAGAGATCGGGGACTGGGGGTCGGTGAGCAGTTCTTC.

This rearrangement joins TRBV30 to TRBJ1-3; maybe TRBD1 (5 bases). V was clipped by 1 base and J by 0 bases, with 16 bases between them. The V gene's germline CDR1 is GTSNPN and CDR2 SVGIG (reference sequence). There are 17 residues in the CDR3. CDR3 sequence: CAWSEAGRTFSGNTIYF. The CDR3 region has the DNA TGTGCCTGGAGTGAGGCGGGGCGAACTTTCTCTGGAAACACCATATATTTT.

This clonotype was counted a few times. V usage is TRBV20-1 and J usage is TRBJ2-1, with a weak D call TRBD2 (5 bases). Germline V gene lookup returns CDR1 DFQATT and CDR2 SNEGSKA (reference sequence). Trimming cost V 0 bases and J 6 bases, with 15 bases left between them. This CDR3 is 15 amino acids long. CDR3 nucleotides: TGCAGTGCTAGAGATGGGGAGCTAGAAGGCAATGAGCAGTTCTTC. Residues: CSARDGELEGNEQFF.

The CDR3 DNA reads as TGCGCCAGCAGCTTGGTTCCAGGTAGCACAGATACGCAGTATTTT. This codes for CASSLVPGSTDTQYF. This rearrangement joins TRBV5-1 to TRBJ2-3; D is unresolved. The CDR3 has 15 amino acids. Germline CDR1 and CDR2: SGHRS and YFSETQ. The V gene lost 0 bases and the J gene lost 0 bases, with 8 bases spanning the gap.

This clonotype was seen only a few times. The rearrangement links TRBV20-1 to TRBJ1-5; the D gene is possibly TRBD1 (6 bases). Germline loops: CDR1 DFQATT, CDR2 SNEGSKA (reference sequence). The CDR3 consists of 14 residues. Trimming shortened V by 5 bases and J by 2 bases, and 13 bases separated the two germline ends. The DNA for the CDR3 is TGCAGTGCTCAGGGGTTGTGGGGCAATCAGCCCCAGCATTTT. This translates into CSAQGLWGNQPQHF.

This sequence joins TRBV19 and TRBJ2-1; 11 bases match TRBD2. The CDR3 runs 16 residues. Germline V CDR1 and CDR2: LNHDA, SQIVND (reference sequence). J lost 7 bases, V lost 4 bases, and 9 bases had no gene match. The CDR3 DNA sequence: TGTGCCAGTAGTAAAACGGCGGCTAGCGGGAGGAATGAGCAGTTCTTC. It translates to CASSKTAASGRNEQFF.

This clonotype was seen at least ten times. The V and J genes are TRBV6-1 and TRBJ2-2; D uncertain. V was shortened by 6 bases and J by 5 bases, with 7 bases between the two germline ends. The CDR3 spans 12 residues. Germline loops: CDR1 MNHNS, CDR2 SASEGT. The CDR3 DNA reads as TGTGCCAGCAGGCTGATGACCGGGGAGCTGTTTTTT. It yields the protein CASRLMTGELFF.

This chain uses TRBV20-1 with TRBJ2-2, with 8 bases matching TRBD2. The germline CDR1 and CDR2 sequences are DFQATT and SNEGSKA (reference sequence). The CDR3 extends over 18 amino acids. V trimming: 0 bases; J trimming: 3 bases; junction bases outside the gene matches: 12. CDR3 DNA sequence: TGCAGTGCTAGAGATACGGGGGCGGGGGGCCATCACACCGGGGAGCTGTTTTTT. Protein: CSARDTGAGGHHTGELFF.